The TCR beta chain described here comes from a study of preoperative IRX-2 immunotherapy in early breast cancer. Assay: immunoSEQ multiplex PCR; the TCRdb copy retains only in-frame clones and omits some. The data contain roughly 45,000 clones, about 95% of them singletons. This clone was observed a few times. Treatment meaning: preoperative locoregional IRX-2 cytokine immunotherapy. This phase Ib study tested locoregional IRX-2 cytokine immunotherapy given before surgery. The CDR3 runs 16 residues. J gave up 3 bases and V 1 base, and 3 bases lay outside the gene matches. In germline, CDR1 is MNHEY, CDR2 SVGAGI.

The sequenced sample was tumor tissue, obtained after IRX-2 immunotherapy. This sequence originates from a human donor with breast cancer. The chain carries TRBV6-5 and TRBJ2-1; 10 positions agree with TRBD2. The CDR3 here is CASSYLASGSYNEQFF. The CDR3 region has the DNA TGTGCCAGCAGTTACTTGGCTAGCGGGAGCTACAATGAGCAGTTCTTC.